One T cell receptor beta chain is described in this entry. The antigen is unknown. Within Nashville, Tennessee resided all donors, each a Caucasian adult. Here immunoSEQ multiplex PCR was the method, and the copy in TCRdb shows in-frame clones only, minus some. The sample holds 950,000 to 1,100,000 clones; about 77% are singletons and the top ten take over 1.3%. This sample was included in a study of shared clonotypes between healthy human individuals. Study-wide findings and caveats: Generally, estimated richness proved larger in naive subsets than it did in memory subsets.

Germline loops: CDR1 SNHLY, CDR2 FYNNEI. CDR3 length: 13 amino acids. V lost 3 bases, J lost 5 bases, and 11 bases lay in between. The sequencing input was memory CD4+ T cells sorted from blood. The sample's subset: CD45RA-negative fraction. This TCR derives from a man between 18 and 35 years old in good health. The J gene is TRBJ2-7, the V gene TRBV2; D may be TRBD2 (5 bases). The CDR3 DNA follows: TGTGCCAGCAGTGAGAGGGAATATAACGAGCAGTACTTC. It encodes CASSEREYNEQYF.